The 5 T cell receptor beta chains given below trace back to one sample, sequenced in a study of cytomegalovirus exposure and HLA in healthy donors (dated by TCRdb to 2016 to 2017). The receptor library was made with the immunoSEQ multiplex PCR assay. The multiplex PCR relied on a mix of 60 forward primers for TCR Vbeta segments and 13 reverse primers for TCR Jbeta segments. Not all clones reach the TCRdb copy of this immuneACCESS table, which keeps in-frame sequences only. Checked studies attribute under half of the gap to unresolved V genes and leave the rest unexplained. The sample includes around 150,000 clones, with about three quarters observed a single time. Under 5.5% of the sample is held by the ten biggest clonotypes. The sequencing input was PBMCs. These receptors were taken from a man aged 18 to 29 in good health and CMV-seropositive.

The DNA for the CDR3 is TGTGCCAGCAGGGAGACAGGGAGACGCTACACCTTC. It specifies CASRETGRRYTF. This chain uses TRBV2 with TRBJ1-2; 7 positions agree with TRBD1. From germline, CDR1 is SNHLY and CDR2 FYNNEI. This CDR3 has 12 amino acids. Trimming took 6 bases from V and 9 from J; bases not matched to a gene: 7.

In nucleotides, the CDR3 is TGCGCCAGCAGCCACGGGGGGCGGGAAACCACAGATACGCAGTATTTT. This translates into CASSHGGRETTDTQYF. This chain uses TRBV5-1 with TRBJ2-3; a possible D gene is TRBD2 (7 bases). The germline CDR1 and CDR2 sequences are SGHRS and YFSETQ. Trimming left V 4 bases short and J 2 bases short, with 17 bases between. The CDR3 consists of 16 residues.

With regard to this clone: The junction differs from germline at one of its ends, possibly a read error. V is TRBV7-7 and J is TRBJ2-1, with 15 bases identical to TRBD2. The germline CDR1 and CDR2 sequences are SSHAT and FNYEAQ (reference sequence). CDR3 length equals 15 residues. CDR3 DNA: TGTGCTAGCAGCTTAGGACTAGCGGGAGGGGATGAGCAGTTCTTC. Translation gives CASSLGLAGGDEQFF.

This chain uses TRBV5-1 with TRBJ1-1, with D possibly matching TRBD1 (6 bases). Germline CDR1 SGHRS, CDR2 YFSETQ. V lost 4 bases, J lost 0 bases, and 10 bases lay in between. There are 14 residues in the CDR3. The CDR3 region has the DNA TGCGCCAGCAGCCCACAGGGAGTGAACACTGAAGCTTTCTTT. It codes for CASSPQGVNTEAFF.

This chain uses TRBV7-2 with TRBJ2-1; D is perhaps TRBD1 (6 bases). This CDR3 has 16 residues. Germline values: CDR1 SGHTA, CDR2 FQGNSA. Trimming removed 6 bases from V and 0 bases from J, with 15 bases in between. The CDR3 loop reads CASSRQGPSSYNEQFF. The DNA for the CDR3 is TGTGCCAGCAGTCGTCAGGGGCCTTCCTCCTACAATGAGCAGTTCTTC.